This T cell receptor beta chain was retrieved from a study of shared clonotypes between healthy human individuals (TCRdb year 2020). A note on the overall study: The cohort comprised a couple of women and a few men aged 18 to 49 years. For each donor, CD4 naive and CD4 memory were each run on three plates, CD8 naive on two plates, and CD8 memory on one plate. Blood TCR repertoires of roughly five healthy adults were deeply sequenced to estimate repertoire size and the extent of clonotype sharing between individuals. Each donor's leukapheresis produced roughly between roughly 0.85 and 10 billion PBMCs. To increase sequencing depth and limit assay-specific biases, TCR repertoire library preparation and sequencing were carried out by different laboratories using diverse techniques. Paper-wide results and their limitations: Incomplete sequencing was indicated by rarefaction of sorted-subset datasets, despite the large sequencing depth. Pairwise subsampling led to the expectation that sequencing depth would affect the degree of clonotype sharing among donors. Across a few donors, around 5.4% of naive CD4, 3% to 4% of naive CD8, around 2.1% of memory CD4, and 0.4% of memory CD8 clonotypes were shared. The genetic and exposure-history diversity represented was limited by the small number of donors. Compared with non-shared clonotypes, clonotypes shared by all four sorted-subset donors had higher generation probabilities. Naive subsets generally had larger estimated clonotype richness than memory subsets did. Sampling was restricted to blood, and TCR repertoires in tissue are likely to differ from TCR repertoires in blood.

TCR CDR3 regions were amplified from genomic DNA by multiplex PCR using the deep immunoSEQ assay. For each cell subset, the extracted genomic DNA was distributed evenly across all wells of several immunoSEQ 96-well plates, and each plate served as one replicate. For sorted subsets, each replicate PCR was loaded with 200 ng genomic DNA, equivalent to about 30,000 T cell genomes. Purified libraries were measured with a Qubit 3.0 fluorometer, size-checked on a Bioanalyzer 2100, and measured again with the KAPA Library Quantification kit. Every immunoSEQ 96-well plate was sequenced on a dedicated single-read 150-cycle Illumina NextSeq 550 flow cell. Processing in the source paper ran as follows. Because the immunoSEQ output held only junctional sequences and lacked quality scores, the filtering could not match the filtering applied to full-length reads. Sequences were annotated with PyIR, a Python wrapper for IgBLAST v1.9, using IMGT germline references to assign V/J genes and CDR3. Reads were filtered out if the reads had weak V/J assignments (E-value above 1e-6), no CDR3, stop codons, out-of-frame junctions, or ambiguous translated residues. V3J clonotypes were defined as sequences sharing the same inferred V gene, J gene, and CDR3 amino acid sequence. The percentage overlap between two repertoires was calculated by dividing the number of shared unique clonotypes by the size of the smaller repertoire. Repertoire richness was assessed with RTK rarefaction, the Chao1 estimator, and Recon v2.1 estimates of unobserved clonotypes. OLGA was used to compute generation probabilities for all TCRbeta clonotypes that the gDNA method yielded from a few donors. The source is immuneACCESS, and TCRdb retained only in-frame sequences with V and J called. Part of the clones is not carried over; for the studies checked, unresolved V genes explain less than half of this, and the remainder is unexplained. From that table come the V and J calls and clone size; the DNA was used to work out D and trimming. The sample profile shows about 2 million clones; around 96% of them were found once. The top ten clonotypes cover 1% to 1.3% of the sample.

In regard to this clone: Its target antigen remains unknown. The input lacks base qualities; no much larger clone sits a single base away.

For the CD8 naive samples, CD45RO-negative cells were positively selected for CCR7, yielding a CD45RA+CCR7+ population from which TemRA cells were excluded. The donors were healthy, HIV-negative adults with no recently reported acute infections or vaccinations. Only Caucasian adults living in Nashville, Tennessee, USA were represented among the donors. After blood collection by leukapheresis, PBMCs were isolated using Ficoll-Histopaque density gradient centrifugation and then cryopreserved in the vapor phase of liquid nitrogen. Analytical flow cytometry was used to check the purity and quantity of every magnetically sorted T cell population. Genomic DNA was isolated from each sorted fraction and quantified by UV absorbance on a Nanodrop 2000c. Taken from cysteine to phenylalanine, the CDR3 has 15 residues. CDR3 DNA is the only sequence kept; it has 45 bases, read in frame from the first base. The germline V gene (reference sequence) yields PRHDT for CDR1 and FYEKMQ for CDR2. The junction shows trimming of 4 bases on V and 3 bases on J, plus 12 bases between the germline ends.

The sequence joins TRBV13 to TRBJ1-4; the D segment could be TRBD1, given 5 matching bases. The sequencing sample was made of naive CD8+ T cells sorted from blood. Taken with the paper, the label for cell subset or site translates to: CD45RA+CCR7+. This TCR derives from a man between 18 and 29 years old in good health. The bases read TGTGCCAGCAGCTCCACCGGGACTGCTAATGAAAAACTGTTTTTT. It translates to CASSSTGTANEKLFF. The variable domain in full, with residues beyond the CDR3 obtained from the reference TRBV13 and TRBJ1-4 genes, is AAGVIQSPRHLIKEKRETATLKCYPIPRHDTVYWYQQGPGQDPQFLISFYEKMQSDKGSIPDRFSAQQFSDYHSELNMSSLELGDSALYFCASSSTGTANEKLFFGSGTQLSVL.